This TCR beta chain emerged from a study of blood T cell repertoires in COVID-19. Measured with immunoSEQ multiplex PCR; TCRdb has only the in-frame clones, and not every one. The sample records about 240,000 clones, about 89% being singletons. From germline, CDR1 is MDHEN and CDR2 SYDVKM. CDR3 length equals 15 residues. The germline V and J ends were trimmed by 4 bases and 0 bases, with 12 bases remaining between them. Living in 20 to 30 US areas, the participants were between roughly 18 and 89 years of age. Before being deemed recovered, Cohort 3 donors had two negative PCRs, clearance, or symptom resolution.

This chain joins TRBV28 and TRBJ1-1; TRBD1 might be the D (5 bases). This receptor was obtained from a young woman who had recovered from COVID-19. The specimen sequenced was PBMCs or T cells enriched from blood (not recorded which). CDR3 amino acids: CASSSHTGVNTEAFF. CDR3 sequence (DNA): TGTGCCAGCAGTTCCCACACGGGGGTGAACACTGAAGCTTTCTTT.